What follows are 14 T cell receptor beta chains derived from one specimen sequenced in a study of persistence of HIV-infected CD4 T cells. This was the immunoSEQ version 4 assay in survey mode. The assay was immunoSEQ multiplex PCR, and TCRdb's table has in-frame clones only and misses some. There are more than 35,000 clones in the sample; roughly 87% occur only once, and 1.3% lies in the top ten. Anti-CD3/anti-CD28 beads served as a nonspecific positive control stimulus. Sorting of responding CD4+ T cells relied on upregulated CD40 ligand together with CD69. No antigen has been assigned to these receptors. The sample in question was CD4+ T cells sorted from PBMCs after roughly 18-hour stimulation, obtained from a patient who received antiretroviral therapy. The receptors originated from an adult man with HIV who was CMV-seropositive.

CDR3 residues: CASSFSGQGVSGNTIYF. As DNA, the CDR3 is TGTGCCAGCAGTTTCTCGGGACAGGGGGTCTCTGGAAACACCATATATTTT. This chain connects TRBV27 to TRBJ1-3; 11 bases match TRBD1. CDR1 is MNHEY, CDR2 SMNVEV, per germline (reference sequence). The CDR3 has 17 residues. J gave up 0 bases and V 3 bases, and 4 bases lay outside the gene matches.

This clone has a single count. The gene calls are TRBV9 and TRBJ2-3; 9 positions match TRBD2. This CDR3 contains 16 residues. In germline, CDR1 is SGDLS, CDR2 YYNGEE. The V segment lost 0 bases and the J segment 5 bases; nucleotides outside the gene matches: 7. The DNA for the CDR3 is TGTGCCAGCAGCGTAGTTCAAGCGGGAGGATTAGATACGCAGTATTTT. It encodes CASSVVQAGGLDTQYF.

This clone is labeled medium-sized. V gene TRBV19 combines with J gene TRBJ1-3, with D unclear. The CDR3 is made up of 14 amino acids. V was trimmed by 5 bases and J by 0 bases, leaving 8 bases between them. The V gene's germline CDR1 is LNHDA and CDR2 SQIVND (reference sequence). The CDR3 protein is CASSVDYSGNTIYF. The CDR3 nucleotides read TGTGCCAGTAGTGTTGATTACTCTGGAAACACCATATATTTT.

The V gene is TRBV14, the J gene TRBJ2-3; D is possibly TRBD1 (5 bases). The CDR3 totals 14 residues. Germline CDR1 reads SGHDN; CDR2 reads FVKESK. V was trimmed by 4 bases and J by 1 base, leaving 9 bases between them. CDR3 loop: CASSPLRGTDTQYF. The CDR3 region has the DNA TGTGCCAGCAGCCCCCTCAGGGGCACAGATACGCAGTATTTT.

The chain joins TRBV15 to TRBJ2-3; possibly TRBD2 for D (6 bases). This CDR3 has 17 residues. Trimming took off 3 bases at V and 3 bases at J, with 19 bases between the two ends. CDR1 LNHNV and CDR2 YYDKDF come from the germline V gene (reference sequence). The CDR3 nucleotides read TGTGCCACCAGCAGGGAAAGGCAGGGAGGACTTACAGATACGCAGTATTTT. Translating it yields CATSRERQGGLTDTQYF. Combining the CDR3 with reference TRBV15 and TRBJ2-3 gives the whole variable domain DAMVIQNPRYQVTQFGKPVTLSCSQTLNHNVMYWYQQKSSQAPKLLFHYYDKDFNNEADTPDNFQSRRPNTSFCFLDIRSPGLGDTAMYLCATSRERQGGLTDTQYFGPGTRLTVL.

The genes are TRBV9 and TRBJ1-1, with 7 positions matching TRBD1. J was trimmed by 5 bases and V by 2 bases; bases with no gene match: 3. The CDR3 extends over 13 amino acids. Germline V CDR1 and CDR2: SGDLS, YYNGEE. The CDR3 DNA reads TGTGCCAGCAGCGTCCCAGGGGGTACTGAAGCTTTCTTT. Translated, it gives CASSVPGGTEAFF.

The CDR3 coding sequence is TGTGCCAGCAGCCAAGTTGCGTCCTACGAGCAGTACTTC. Amino acid sequence: CASSQVASYEQYF. This chain connects TRBV14 to TRBJ2-7; D not resolved. The ends were cut back, 1 base at V and 1 base at J, with 5 bases in the middle. Germline-derived CDR1 and CDR2 are SGHDN and FVKESK. This CDR3 comprises 13 residues.

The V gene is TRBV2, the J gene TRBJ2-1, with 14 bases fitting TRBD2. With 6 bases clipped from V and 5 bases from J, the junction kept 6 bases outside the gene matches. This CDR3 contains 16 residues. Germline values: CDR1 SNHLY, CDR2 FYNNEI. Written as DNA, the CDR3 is TGTGCCAGCAGGGGACTAGCGGGAGTCCGAAACAATGAGCAGTTCTTC. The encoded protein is CASRGLAGVRNNEQFF.

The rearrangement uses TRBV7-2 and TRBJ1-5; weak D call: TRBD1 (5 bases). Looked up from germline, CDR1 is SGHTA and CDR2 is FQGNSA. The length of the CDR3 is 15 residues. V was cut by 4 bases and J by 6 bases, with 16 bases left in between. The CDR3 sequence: CASSSSGLGGQPQHF. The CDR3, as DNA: TGTGCCAGCAGCTCGTCAGGGTTGGGAGGTCAGCCCCAGCATTTT.

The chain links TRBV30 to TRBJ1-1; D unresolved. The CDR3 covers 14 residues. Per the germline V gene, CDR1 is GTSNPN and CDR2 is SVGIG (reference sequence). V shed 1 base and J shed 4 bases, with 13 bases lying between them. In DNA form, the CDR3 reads TGTGCCTGGAGTGCAAGGACCAGGAGCACTGAAGCTTTCTTT. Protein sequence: CAWSARTRSTEAFF.

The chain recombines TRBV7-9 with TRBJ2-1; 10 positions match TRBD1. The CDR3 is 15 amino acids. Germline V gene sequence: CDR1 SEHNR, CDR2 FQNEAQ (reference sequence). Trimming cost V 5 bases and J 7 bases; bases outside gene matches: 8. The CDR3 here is CASSIGTGVSNEQFF. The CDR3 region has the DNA TGTGCCAGCAGCATTGGGACAGGGGTTTCGAATGAGCAGTTCTTC.

This CDR3 is CASSLDSYYGYTF. The DNA for the CDR3 is TGTGCCAGCAGCTTGGACAGCTACTATGGCTACACCTTC. The genes are TRBV5-4 and TRBJ1-2; D is undetermined. This CDR3 has 13 amino acids. V was cut by 0 bases and J by 3 bases, with 6 bases left in between. Germline CDR1 reads SGHNT; CDR2 reads YYREEE (reference sequence).

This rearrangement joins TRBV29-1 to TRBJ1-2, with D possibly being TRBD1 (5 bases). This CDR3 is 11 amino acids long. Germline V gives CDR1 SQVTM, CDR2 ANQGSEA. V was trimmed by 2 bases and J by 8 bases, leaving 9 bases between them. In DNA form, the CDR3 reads TGCAGCGTTGAAAACGGGGGAGGCTACACCTTC. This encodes CSVENGGGYTF.

The CDR3 region is CASSRTSVLQETQYF. CDR3 nucleotide sequence: TGTGCCAGCAGCCGGACTAGCGTACTCCAAGAGACCCAGTACTTC. The V and J genes are TRBV9 and TRBJ2-5; TRBD2 agrees at 9 bases. CDR1 is SGDLS, CDR2 YYNGEE, per germline. The CDR3 spans 15 residues. V was pared by 4 bases and J by 1 base, with 5 bases of the junction left unmatched.